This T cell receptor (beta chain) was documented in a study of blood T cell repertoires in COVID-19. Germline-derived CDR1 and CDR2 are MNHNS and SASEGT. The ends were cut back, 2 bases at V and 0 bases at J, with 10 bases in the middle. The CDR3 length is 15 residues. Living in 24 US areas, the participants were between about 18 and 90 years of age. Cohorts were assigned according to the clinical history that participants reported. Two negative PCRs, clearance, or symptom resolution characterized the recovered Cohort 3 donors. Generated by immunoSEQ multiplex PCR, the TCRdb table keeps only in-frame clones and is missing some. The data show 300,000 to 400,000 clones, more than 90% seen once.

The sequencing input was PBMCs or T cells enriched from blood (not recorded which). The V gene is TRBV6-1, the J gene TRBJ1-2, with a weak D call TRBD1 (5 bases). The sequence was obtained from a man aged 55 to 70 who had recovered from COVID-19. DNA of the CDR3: TGTGCCAGCAGTGAACCGACAGTCGCTAACTATGGCTACACCTTC. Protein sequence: CASSEPTVANYGYTF.